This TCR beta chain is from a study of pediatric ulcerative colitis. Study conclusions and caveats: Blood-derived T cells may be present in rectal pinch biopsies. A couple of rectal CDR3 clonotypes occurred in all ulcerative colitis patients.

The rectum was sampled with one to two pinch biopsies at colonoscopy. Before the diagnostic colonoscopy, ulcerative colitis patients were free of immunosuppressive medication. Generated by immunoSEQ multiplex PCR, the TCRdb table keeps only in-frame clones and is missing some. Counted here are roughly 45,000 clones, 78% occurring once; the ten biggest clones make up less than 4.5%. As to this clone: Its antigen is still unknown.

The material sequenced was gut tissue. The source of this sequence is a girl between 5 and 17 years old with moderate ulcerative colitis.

The chain's CDR3 is CASRDTGARGYTF. The CDR3, as DNA: TGTGCCAGCAGGGACACAGGGGCGCGTGGCTACACCTTC. This rearrangement joins TRBV6-1 to TRBJ1-2, with 7 bases matching TRBD1. Germline V gene data show CDR1 as MNHNS and CDR2 as SASEGT. V shed 6 bases, J shed 7 bases, and the junction held 8 bases outside the gene matches. The CDR3 contains 13 residues.